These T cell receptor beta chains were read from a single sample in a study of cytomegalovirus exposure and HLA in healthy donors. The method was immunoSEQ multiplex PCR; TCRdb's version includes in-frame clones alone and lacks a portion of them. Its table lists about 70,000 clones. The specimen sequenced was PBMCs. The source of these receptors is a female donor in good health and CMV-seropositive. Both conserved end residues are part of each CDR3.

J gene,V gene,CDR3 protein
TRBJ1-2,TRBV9,CASSVAGGVNYGYTF
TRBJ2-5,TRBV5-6,CASSSARQLVETQYF
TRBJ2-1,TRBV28,CASSLLGAADNEQFF
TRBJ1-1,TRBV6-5,CASSLMNTEAFF
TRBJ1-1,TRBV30,CAWSEQGGTEAFF
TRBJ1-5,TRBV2,CASSEARILDRGQDNQPQHF
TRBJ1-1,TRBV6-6,CASRIGQLNTEAFF
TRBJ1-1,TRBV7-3,CASSLLAGANTEAFF
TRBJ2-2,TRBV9,CASSGGGSPGTGELFF
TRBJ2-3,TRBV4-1,CASSPILRTGLGDTQYF
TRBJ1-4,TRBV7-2,CASSLYGTDNEKLFF
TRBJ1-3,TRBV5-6,CASSLGSSGNTIYF
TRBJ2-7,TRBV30,CAWSAGTGTYEQYF
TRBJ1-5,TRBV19,CASSPRPAYSNQPQHF
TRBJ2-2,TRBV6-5,CASSTTGDFTGELFF
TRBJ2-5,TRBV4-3,CASSQELAGYRETQYF
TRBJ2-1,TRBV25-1,CASSGTSGYNEQFF
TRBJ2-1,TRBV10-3,CAIRRDRDLDEQFF
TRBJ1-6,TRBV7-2,CASSLYITTSTYNSPLHF
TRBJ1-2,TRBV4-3,CASSQAQLQGYGYTF
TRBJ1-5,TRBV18,CASSNQGRDQPQHF
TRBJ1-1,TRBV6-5,CASSYSPRRRYTEAFF
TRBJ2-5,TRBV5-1,CASSSGQGPQETQYF
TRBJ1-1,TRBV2,CASMGGRLNTEAFF
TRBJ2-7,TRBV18,CASSPPGTGASYEQYF
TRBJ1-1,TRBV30,CAWSAGLARHTEAFF
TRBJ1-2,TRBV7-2,CASSPRQGRNYGYTF
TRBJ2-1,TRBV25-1,CASSAPSDWAGEQFF
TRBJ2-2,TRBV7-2,CASSGEVTGELFF
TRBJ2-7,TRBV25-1,CASSASGGHYEQYF
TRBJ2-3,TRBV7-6,CASSFPSGTSGSLSTDTQYF